This T cell receptor (beta chain) comes out of a study of regulatory T cells in long-lasting Graves disease. The CDR3 runs to 15 residues. Looked up from germline, CDR1 is GTSNPN and CDR2 is SVGIG (reference sequence). V was pared by 2 bases and J by 3 bases, with 17 bases between. To make TCR beta libraries, researchers used iRepertoire HTBI primers and Arm-PCR of CDR3 regions. In TCRdb, the multiplex PCR reads were re-called with MiXCR into one record per CDR3 protein. The sample has about 430,000 distinct CDR3 sequences; 14% to 15% are singletons. Sample time point: newly diagnosed GD, antithyroid drugs for less than 3 months. Isolated PBMC RNA provided the starting material for the TCR library. This sample also appeared in a second study, on T cells in Graves' hyperthyroidism and ophthalmopathy. From that second work: Used for diagnoses were clinical symptoms, serum thyroxine and TRAb, thyroid ultrasound and orbital computed tomography.

The sequence was collected from a woman aged 40 to 50 with Graves disease. The gene calls are TRBV30 and TRBJ2-7; tentatively, D is TRBD2 (6 bases). The sample consisted of peripheral blood mononuclear cells (PBMCs), taken at new diagnosis, from a patient treated with antithyroid drugs. The CDR3 loop is CAWSLEREASYEQYF. CDR3 DNA sequence: TGTGCCTGGAGTTTAGAGAGGGAGGCTAGCTACGAGCAGTACTTC.